This TCR beta chain was recorded in a study of response to subunit inactivated influenza vaccine. Overall study findings and caveats: Few additional T cells are recruited per seasonal influenza vaccination, authors suggested.

TCRdb processed the RT-PCR reads anew with MiXCR; each CDR3 protein has one entry. The top ten hold approximately 3% of the sample, which has 500,000 to 600,000 distinct CDR3 sequences, 15% to 20% seen once. Regarding this clonotype: The antigen remains unidentified.

CDR1 and CDR2 (germline): SGHRS, YFSETQ. Trimming took 1 base from V and 7 from J, leaving 14 bases between them. The CDR3 covers 15 residues. The sequence derives from a man between 45 and 75 years old who received an inactivated influenza vaccine. The chain employs TRBV5-1 and TRBJ2-2; D gene uncertain. The input for sequencing was CD4+ T cells sorted from PBMCs, taken around 25 months after vaccination. CDR3 in DNA: TGCGCCAGCAGCTTGTCTTTTTCTCAGGACGGGGAGCTGTTTTTT. Protein: CASSLSFSQDGELFF. Full variable domain (rest looked up from reference TRBV5-1 and TRBJ2-2): KAGVTQTPRYLIKTRGQQVTLSCSPISGHRSVSWYQQTPGQGLQFLFEYFSETQRNKGNFPGRFSGRQFSNSRSEMNVSTLELGDSALYLCASSLSFSQDGELFFGEGSRLTVL.